Here is one TCR beta chain with its context. Its antigen is unidentified. The CDR3 totals 14 residues. The junction had 6 bases not matched to a gene; V was cut back by 11 bases and J by 1 base. Germline V lookup: CDR1 MNHNS, CDR2 SASEGT. No ophthalmopathy progression within 18 months constituted stable Graves' hyperthyroidism. Uncontrolled infection, other autoimmune disease, pregnancy or lactation led to exclusion. The data belong to a study of T cells in Graves' hyperthyroidism and ophthalmopathy. Regarding the study as a whole: A model of 13 V-J pairs discriminated ophthalmopathy from stable hyperthyroidism. Researchers found most expanded thyroid clonotypes above 0.001 in blood as well.

RNA transcripts yielded amplified TCR beta CDR3 regions. A first-round RT-PCR of the TCR CDR3 used the HTBI primer set. TCRdb analysed the multiplex PCR reads with MiXCR anew, one entry per CDR3 protein. The sample shows roughly 720,000 distinct CDR3 sequences, 17% of them seen only once. Input material: blood. The receptor was derived from a man aged 50 to 60 with Graves' hyperthyroidism. The chain couples TRBV6-1 to TRBJ2-1, with 9 positions matching TRBD2. The CDR3 here is CAAGREGSYNEQFF. The CDR3 DNA follows: TGTGCCGCGGGGCGGGAGGGATCCTACAATGAGCAGTTCTTC.